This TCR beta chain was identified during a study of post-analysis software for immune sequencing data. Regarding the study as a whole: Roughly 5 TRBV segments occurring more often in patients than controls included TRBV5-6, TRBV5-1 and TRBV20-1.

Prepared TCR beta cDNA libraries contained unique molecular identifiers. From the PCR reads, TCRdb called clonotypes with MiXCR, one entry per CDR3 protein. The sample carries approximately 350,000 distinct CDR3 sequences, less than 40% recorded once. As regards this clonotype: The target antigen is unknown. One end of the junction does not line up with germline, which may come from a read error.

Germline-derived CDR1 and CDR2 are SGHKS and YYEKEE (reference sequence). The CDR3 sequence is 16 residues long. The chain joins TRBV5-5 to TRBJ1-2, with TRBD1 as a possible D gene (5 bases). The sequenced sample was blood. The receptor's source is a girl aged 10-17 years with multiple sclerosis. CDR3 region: CVSSDRPGAVGYGYTF. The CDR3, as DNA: TGTGTCAGCAGCGACCGGCCCGGGGCCGTGGGATATGGCTACACCTTC.